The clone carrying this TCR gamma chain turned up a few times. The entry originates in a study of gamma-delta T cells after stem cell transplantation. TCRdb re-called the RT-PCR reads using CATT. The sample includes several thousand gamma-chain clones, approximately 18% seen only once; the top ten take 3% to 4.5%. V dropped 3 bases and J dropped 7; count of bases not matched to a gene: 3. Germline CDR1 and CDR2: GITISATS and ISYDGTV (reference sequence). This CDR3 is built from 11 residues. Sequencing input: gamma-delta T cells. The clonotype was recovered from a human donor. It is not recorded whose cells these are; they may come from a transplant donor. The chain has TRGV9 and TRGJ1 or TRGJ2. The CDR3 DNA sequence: TGTGCCTTGTGGGAGCGGTATAAGAAACTCTTT. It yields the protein CALWERYKKLF.